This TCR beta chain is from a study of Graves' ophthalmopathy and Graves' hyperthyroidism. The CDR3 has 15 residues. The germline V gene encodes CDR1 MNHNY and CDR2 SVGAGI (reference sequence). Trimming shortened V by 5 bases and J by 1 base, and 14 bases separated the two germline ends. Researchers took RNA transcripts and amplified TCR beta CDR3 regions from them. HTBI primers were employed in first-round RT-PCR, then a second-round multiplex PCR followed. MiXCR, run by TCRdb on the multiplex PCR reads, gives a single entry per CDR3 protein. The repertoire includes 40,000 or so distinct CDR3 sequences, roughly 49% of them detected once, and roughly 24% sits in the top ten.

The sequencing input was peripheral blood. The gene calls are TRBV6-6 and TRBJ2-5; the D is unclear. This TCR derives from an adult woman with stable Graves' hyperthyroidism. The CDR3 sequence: CASSGETGGQETQYF. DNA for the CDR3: TGTGCCAGCAGTGGAGAGACGGGCGGCCAAGAGACCCAGTACTTC.